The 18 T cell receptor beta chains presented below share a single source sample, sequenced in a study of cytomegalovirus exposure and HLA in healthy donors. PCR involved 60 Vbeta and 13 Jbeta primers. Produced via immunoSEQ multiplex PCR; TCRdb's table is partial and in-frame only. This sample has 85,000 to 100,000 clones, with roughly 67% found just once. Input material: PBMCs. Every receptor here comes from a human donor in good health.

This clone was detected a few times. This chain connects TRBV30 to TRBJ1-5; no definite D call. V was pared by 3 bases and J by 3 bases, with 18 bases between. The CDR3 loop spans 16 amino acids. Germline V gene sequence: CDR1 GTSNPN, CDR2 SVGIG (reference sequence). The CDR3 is CAWSPVRGRNNQPQHF. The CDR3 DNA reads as TGTGCCTGGAGCCCTGTCCGGGGAAGGAACAATCAGCCCCAGCATTTT.

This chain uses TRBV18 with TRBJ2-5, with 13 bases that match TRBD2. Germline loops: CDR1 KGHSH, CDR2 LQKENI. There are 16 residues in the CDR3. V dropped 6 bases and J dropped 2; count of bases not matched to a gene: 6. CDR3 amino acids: CASSLTSGGSQETQYF. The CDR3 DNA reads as TGTGCCAGCTCCTTGACTAGCGGGGGGTCGCAAGAGACCCAGTACTTC.

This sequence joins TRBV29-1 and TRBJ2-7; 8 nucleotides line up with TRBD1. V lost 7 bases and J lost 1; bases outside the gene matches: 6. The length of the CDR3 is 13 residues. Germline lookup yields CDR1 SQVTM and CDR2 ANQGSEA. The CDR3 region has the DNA TGCAGCGCCCGGACAGGGAGTTCCTACGAGCAGTACTTC. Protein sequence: CSARTGSSYEQYF.

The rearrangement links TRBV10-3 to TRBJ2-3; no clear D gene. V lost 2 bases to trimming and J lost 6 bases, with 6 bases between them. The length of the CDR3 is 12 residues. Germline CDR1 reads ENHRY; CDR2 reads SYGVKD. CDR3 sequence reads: CAISEVSDTQYF. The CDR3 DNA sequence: TGTGCCATCAGTGAGGTATCGGATACGCAGTATTTT.

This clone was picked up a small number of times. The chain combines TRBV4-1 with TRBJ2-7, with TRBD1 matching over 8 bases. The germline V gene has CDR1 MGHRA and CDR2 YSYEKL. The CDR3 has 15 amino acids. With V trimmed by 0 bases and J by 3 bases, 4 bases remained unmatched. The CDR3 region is CASSQDWTGSYEQYF. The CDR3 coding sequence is TGCGCCAGCAGCCAAGATTGGACAGGGAGCTACGAGCAGTACTTC.

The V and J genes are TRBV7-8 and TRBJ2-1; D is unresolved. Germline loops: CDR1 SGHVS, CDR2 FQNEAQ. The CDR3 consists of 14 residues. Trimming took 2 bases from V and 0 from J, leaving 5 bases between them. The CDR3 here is CASSLRSSYNEQFF. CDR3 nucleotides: TGTGCCAGCAGCTTACGCAGCTCCTACAATGAGCAGTTCTTC.

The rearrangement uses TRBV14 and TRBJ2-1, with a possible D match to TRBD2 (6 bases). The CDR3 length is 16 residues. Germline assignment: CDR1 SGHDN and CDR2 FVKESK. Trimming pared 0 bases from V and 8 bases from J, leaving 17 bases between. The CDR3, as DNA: TGTGCCAGCAGCCAAGATCCCCGACTAGGGATCCATGAGCAGTTCTTC. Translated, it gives CASSQDPRLGIHEQFF.

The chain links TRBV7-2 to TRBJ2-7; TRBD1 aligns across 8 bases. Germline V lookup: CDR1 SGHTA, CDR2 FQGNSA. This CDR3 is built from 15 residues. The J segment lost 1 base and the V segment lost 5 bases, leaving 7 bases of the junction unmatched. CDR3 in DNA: TGTGCCAGCAGCGACTCCCGGGACAGGTCCTACGAGCAGTACTTC. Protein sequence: CASSDSRDRSYEQYF.

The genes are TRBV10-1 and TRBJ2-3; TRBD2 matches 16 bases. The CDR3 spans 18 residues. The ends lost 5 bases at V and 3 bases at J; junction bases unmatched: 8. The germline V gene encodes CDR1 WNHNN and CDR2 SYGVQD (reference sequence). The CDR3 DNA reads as TGCGCCAGCAGTACCCCGGGACTAGCGGGGGGGCTGACAGATACGCAGTATTTT. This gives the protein CASSTPGLAGGLTDTQYF.

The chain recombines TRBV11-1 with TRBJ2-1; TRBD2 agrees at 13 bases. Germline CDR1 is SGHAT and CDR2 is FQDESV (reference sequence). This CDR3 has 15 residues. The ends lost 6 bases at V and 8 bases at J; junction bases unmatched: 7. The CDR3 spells CASSLTGLAGDEQFF. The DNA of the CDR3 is TGTGCCAGCAGTCTGACTGGACTAGCGGGGGATGAGCAGTTCTTC.

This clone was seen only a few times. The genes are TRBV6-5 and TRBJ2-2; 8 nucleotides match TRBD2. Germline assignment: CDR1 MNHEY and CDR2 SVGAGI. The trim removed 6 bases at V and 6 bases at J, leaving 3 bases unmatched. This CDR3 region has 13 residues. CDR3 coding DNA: TGTGCCAGCAGCCGGGGGGGTTCCGGGGAGCTGTTTTTT. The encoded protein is CASSRGGSGELFF.

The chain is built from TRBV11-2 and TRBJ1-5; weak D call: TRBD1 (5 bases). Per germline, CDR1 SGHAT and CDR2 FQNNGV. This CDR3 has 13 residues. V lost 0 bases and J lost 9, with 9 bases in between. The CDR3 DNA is TGTGCCAGCAGCTTAGAAGGTCAGGGGCCCCAGCATTTT. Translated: CASSLEGQGPQHF.

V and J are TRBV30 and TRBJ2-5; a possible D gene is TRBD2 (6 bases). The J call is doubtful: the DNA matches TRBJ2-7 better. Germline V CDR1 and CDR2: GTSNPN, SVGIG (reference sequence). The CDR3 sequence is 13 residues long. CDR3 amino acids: CAWVGGWLGEQYF. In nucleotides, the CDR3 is TGTGCCTGGGTTGGGGGGTGGCTCGGCGAGCAGTACTTC.

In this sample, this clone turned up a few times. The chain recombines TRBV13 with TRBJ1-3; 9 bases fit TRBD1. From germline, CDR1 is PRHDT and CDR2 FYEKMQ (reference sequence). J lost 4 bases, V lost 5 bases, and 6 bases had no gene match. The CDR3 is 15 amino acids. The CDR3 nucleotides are TGTGCCAGCAGCCCAAACAGGGGGCTCGGAAACACCATATATTTT. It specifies CASSPNRGLGNTIYF.

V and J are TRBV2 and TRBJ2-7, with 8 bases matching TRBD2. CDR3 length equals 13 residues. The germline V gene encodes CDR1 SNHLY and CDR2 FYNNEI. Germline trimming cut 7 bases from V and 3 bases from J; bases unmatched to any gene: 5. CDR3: CASTGGGLYEQYF. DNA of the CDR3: TGTGCCAGCACCGGGGGGGGTCTCTACGAGCAGTACTTC.

CDR3 residues: CASSFYPGLAGENEQFF. Here the CDR3 DNA reads TGTGCCAGCAGCTTCTATCCGGGGCTAGCGGGGGAGAATGAGCAGTTCTTC. The chain links TRBV7-2 to TRBJ2-1, with 10 bases aligning to TRBD2. V shed 3 bases, J shed 7 bases, and the junction held 12 bases outside the gene matches. Germline V CDR1 and CDR2: SGHTA, FQGNSA. The CDR3 sequence is 17 residues long.

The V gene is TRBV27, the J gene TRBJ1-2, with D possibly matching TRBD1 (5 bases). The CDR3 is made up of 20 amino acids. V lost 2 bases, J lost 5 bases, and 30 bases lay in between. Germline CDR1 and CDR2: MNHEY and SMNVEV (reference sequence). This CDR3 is CASSLSVGGVSQEIGYGYTF. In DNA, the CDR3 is TGTGCCAGCAGTTTAAGCGTCGGGGGAGTCAGCCAAGAGATTGGGTATGGCTACACCTTC.

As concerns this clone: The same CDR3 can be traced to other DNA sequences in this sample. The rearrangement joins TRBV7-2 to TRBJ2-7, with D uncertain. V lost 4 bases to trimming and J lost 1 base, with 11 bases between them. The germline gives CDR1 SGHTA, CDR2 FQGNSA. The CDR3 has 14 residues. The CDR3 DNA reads TGTGCCAGCAGCTCCGACTTCTCTTCCTACGAGCAGTACTTC. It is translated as CASSSDFSSYEQYF.